What follows describes a single T cell receptor (beta chain). This sample is drawn from a study of OX40 agonist ivuxolimab in advanced cancers. Generated by immunoSEQ multiplex PCR, the TCRdb table keeps only in-frame clones and is missing some. The data show some 63,000 clones, with 85% to 95% seen just once and roughly 19% held by the top ten. The CDR3 length is 14 residues. In germline, CDR1 is SGHTS, CDR2 YDEGEE. V trimming: 0 bases; J trimming: 4 bases; junction bases outside the gene matches: 3. The receptor comes from an adult with an advanced solid tumor such as melanoma, head and neck, liver or kidney cancer. The sample consisted of CD4+ or CD8+ T cells sorted from blood, taken in a trial of the OX40 agonist ivuxolimab. The rearrangement links TRBV5-8 to TRBJ2-7; 8 bases map to TRBD1. The CDR3 sequence is CASSLGQGAYEQYF. CDR3 DNA sequence: TGTGCCAGCAGCTTGGGGCAGGGGGCATACGAGCAGTACTTC. The full variable domain, rest sourced from reference TRBV5-8 and TRBJ2-7, is EAGVTQSPTHLIKTRGQQATLRCSPISGHTSVYWYQQALGLGLQFLLWYDEGEERNRGNFPPRFSGRQFPNYSSELNVNALELEDSALYLCASSLGQGAYEQYFGPGTRLTVT.